This T cell receptor (beta chain) was identified during a study of PD-L1 blockade in urothelial cancer. Study overall: The authors examined blood 3 weeks (second dose) and 6 weeks after treatment start. The study's findings and limits: Patients with durable benefit had greater blood expansion of tumor-associated TCR clones 3 weeks into treatment.

As for this clone: Its antigen remains unidentified.

The V and J ends lost 5 bases and 12 bases respectively, with 13 bases between them. The CDR3 covers 10 residues. Germline V gene data show CDR1 as DFQATT and CDR2 as SNEGSKA (reference sequence). The data were produced by immunoSEQ multiplex PCR, yet TCRdb's version contains in-frame clones alone and is incomplete. The table includes tens of thousands of clones, around 90% detected once. The time point here: peripheral blood 6 weeks after treatment start. This TCR was recovered from an elderly woman with urothelial cancer. The specimen was PBMCs, collected around atezolizumab (anti-PD-L1) treatment. The chain recombines TRBV20-1 with TRBJ1-1; D unclear. DNA of the CDR3: TGCAGTGCTGCGATCCTAGAGCCTTTCTTT. It yields the protein CSAAILEPFF.